Each of the 21 T cell receptor beta chains below was sequenced from the same sample in a study of T-cell reconstitution after alpha-beta-depleted transplantation in children. Preparation of the TCRbeta library involved a method that used unique molecular identifiers. Via MiXCR, TCRdb re-called the PCR reads, giving one row per CDR3 protein. Here the sample spans approximately 520,000 distinct CDR3 sequences, roughly an eighth being singletons. The input for sequencing was PBMCs, mostly from graft donor cells, taken 180 days after TCRalphabeta/CD19-depleted stem cell transplant. These receptors were obtained from a female patient under 10 years old who had a stem cell transplant for aplastic anemia, so the T cells may come from the graft donor.

The chain uses TRBV4-2 and TRBJ1-5, with a weak D call TRBD1 (5 bases). V was cut by 2 bases and J by 5 bases, with 19 bases left in between. Germline CDR1 is LGHNA and CDR2 is YNFKEQ. This CDR3 is 17 amino acids long. The CDR3 region is CASSQQKSGVGDQPQHF. Here the CDR3 DNA reads TGTGCCAGCAGCCAACAAAAGAGCGGAGTAGGGGATCAGCCCCAGCATTTT.

This chain links TRBV5-1 with TRBJ2-7; a weak D match, TRBD1 (6 bases). The CDR3 is 15 amino acids. V shed 4 bases and J shed 5 bases, with 19 bases lying between them. Germline CDR1 SGHRS, CDR2 YFSETQ. The CDR3 spells CASSHLQGPGHEQYF. CDR3 coding DNA: TGCGCCAGCAGCCATCTACAGGGCCCGGGGCACGAGCAGTACTTC.

This clonotype was detected ten times or more. The J gene is TRBJ2-7, the V gene TRBV29-1; 7 nucleotides match TRBD1. V was pared by 7 bases and J by 1 base, with 1 base of the junction left unmatched. The CDR3 contains 11 residues. In germline, CDR1 is SQVTM, CDR2 ANQGSEA. The CDR3 region is CSATGSYEQYF. In DNA, the CDR3 is TGCAGCGCGACAGGGTCCTACGAGCAGTACTTC.

This clonotype has just a few counts. The chain combines TRBV20-1 with TRBJ2-1; D is possibly TRBD2 (6 bases). V shed 0 bases and J shed 6 bases, with 15 bases lying between them. Germline CDR1 is DFQATT and CDR2 is SNEGSKA (reference sequence). This CDR3 spans 15 amino acids. The CDR3 DNA reads TGCAGTGCTAGAGATAATAGCGGACCAAGCAATGAGCAGTTCTTC. It translates to CSARDNSGPSNEQFF.

This clonotype was observed many times. The V and J genes are TRBV12-3 or TRBV12-4 and TRBJ2-3; D is unresolved. Deletions cut 3 bases from V and 5 bases from J, with 18 bases between. This CDR3 comprises 16 residues. The CDR3 coding sequence is TGTGCCAGCAGTTTGATCCCTACAAACCTAGGAGATACGCAGTATTTT. Its translation is CASSLIPTNLGDTQYF.

This clonotype was observed a handful of times. J is TRBJ1-4 and V is TRBV4-3; weak D call: TRBD1 (6 bases). Germline loops: CDR1 LGHNA, CDR2 YSLEER. The CDR3 contains 17 residues. V was trimmed by 0 bases and J by 11 bases, leaving 22 bases between them. The CDR3 DNA sequence: TGCGCCAGCAGCCAAGAACGGGGGGGCGCGTATGGATCTAAACTGTTTTTT. Protein: CASSQERGGAYGSKLFF.

The genes are TRBV5-1 and TRBJ2-1; 15 bases fit TRBD2. CDR1 and CDR2 (germline): SGHRS, YFSETQ. The CDR3 runs to 16 residues. J gave up 7 bases and V 6 bases, and 8 bases lay outside the gene matches. CDR3 DNA sequence: TGCGCCAGCACCAAGGGACTAGCGGGAGGACGGAATGAGCAGTTCTTC. Protein product: CASTKGLAGGRNEQFF. Based on the CDR3 plus reference TRBV5-1 and TRBJ2-1, the full variable domain is KAGVTQTPRYLIKTRGQQVTLSCSPISGHRSVSWYQQTPGQGLQFLFEYFSETQRNKGNFPGRFSGRQFSNSRSEMNVSTLELGDSALYLCASTKGLAGGRNEQFFGPGTRLTVL.

This clonotype was seen only a few times. Here the CDR3 reads CASSLGQSRVGEQFF. CDR3 coding DNA: TGTGCCAGCAGCTTGGGGCAGAGCCGAGTAGGTGAGCAGTTCTTC. The genes are TRBV5-4 and TRBJ2-1; the D is unclear. V lost 0 bases to trimming and J lost 9 bases, with 16 bases between them. The CDR3 has 15 amino acids. Germline V lookup: CDR1 SGHNT, CDR2 YYREEE (reference sequence).

This clonotype showed up many times. The chain couples TRBV28 to TRBJ2-4, with TRBD2 identical over 12 bases. The germline CDR1 and CDR2 sequences are MDHEN and SYDVKM. The CDR3 totals 19 residues. V was clipped by 1 base and J by 2 bases; unmatched bases: 9. The CDR3, as DNA: TGTGCCAGCAGTTTATTGGCTAGCGGGAGGGCCGGAACCAAAAACATTCAGTACTTC. This codes for CASSLLASGRAGTKNIQYF. Variable domain in full (rest from reference TRBV28 and TRBJ2-4): DVKVTQSSRYLVKRTGEKVFLECVQDMDHENMFWYRQDPGLGLRLIYFSYDVKMKEKGDIPEGYSVSREKKERFSLILESASTNQTSMYLCASSLLASGRAGTKNIQYFGAGTRLSVL.

In its sample, this clonotype was seen a few times. The chain is built from TRBV18 and TRBJ2-3; D not certain. Germline V gene lookup returns CDR1 KGHSH and CDR2 LQKENI. CDR3 size: 12 residues. V lost 2 bases to trimming and J lost 4 bases, with 4 bases between them. The CDR3 coding sequence is TGTGCCAGCTCACCAGTCTCAGATACGCAGTATTTT. Translation: CASSPVSDTQYF.

The table lists this clonotype with a few counts. The gene calls are TRBV3-1 and TRBJ2-1, with 14 bases aligning to TRBD2. With V trimmed by 0 bases and J by 4 bases, 5 bases remained unmatched. CDR1 and CDR2 (germline): LGHDT, YNNKEL (reference sequence). The CDR3 length is 18 residues. CDR3 loop: CASSQDWTSGRFYNEQFF. In DNA, the CDR3 is TGTGCCAGCAGCCAAGATTGGACTAGCGGGAGGTTTTACAATGAGCAGTTCTTC.

This clonotype has a handful of counts. The V gene is TRBV6-2 or TRBV6-3, the J gene TRBJ2-7; maybe TRBD2 (5 bases). The CDR3 runs to 14 residues. The germline V gene has CDR1 MNHEY and CDR2 SVGEGT. Between the trimmed V and J ends, which lost 2 bases and 5 bases, there was a span of 13 bases. The CDR3 DNA is TGTGCCAGCAGTTACCGCGGCGGGTTTGACGAGCAGTACGTC. Its protein product is CASSYRGGFDEQYV.

Many counts were recorded for this clonotype. The J gene is TRBJ2-2, the V gene TRBV25-1; TRBD1 matches at 12 bases. The length of the CDR3 is 16 residues. Germline trimming cut 5 bases from V and 4 bases from J; bases unmatched to any gene: 5. Germline V gene sequence: CDR1 MGHDK, CDR2 SYGVNS. The chain's CDR3 is CASSPGTGGITGELFF. Here the CDR3 DNA reads TGTGCCAGCAGTCCCGGGACAGGGGGCATCACCGGGGAGCTGTTTTTT.

This clonotype was seen more than once but under ten times. The chain uses TRBV7-3 and TRBJ2-1; the match to TRBD2 covers 13 bases. The junction had 19 bases not matched to a gene; V was cut back by 5 bases and J by 9 bases. CDR3 size: 19 residues. Germline V gives CDR1 SGHTA, CDR2 FQGTGA. In nucleotides, the CDR3 is TGTGCCAGCAGCCCCCGGAACCCGGGACTAGCGGGGAAGGGGGGTGAGCAGTTCTTC. This translates into CASSPRNPGLAGKGGEQFF.

In its sample, this clonotype was seen many times. V usage is TRBV20-1 and J usage is TRBJ2-6; the D is unclear. CDR1 is DFQATT, CDR2 SNEGSKA, per germline (reference sequence). Trimming removed 3 bases from V and 4 bases from J, with 10 bases in between. There are 14 residues in the CDR3. In DNA, the CDR3 is TGCAGTGCTAGTGTGGGGTTCGGGGCCAACGTCCTGACTTTC. Translation: CSASVGFGANVLTF.

This clonotype has more than one count but fewer than ten. CDR3 protein: CASSLDFPTGAQYF. CDR3 DNA: TGTGCCAGCAGCTTAGACTTCCCCACAGGGGCCCAGTACTTC. V is TRBV7-2 and J is TRBJ2-5; 7 bases align to TRBD1. This CDR3 contains 14 residues. Germline V gene sequence: CDR1 SGHTA, CDR2 FQGNSA. The V segment lost 1 base and the J segment 9 bases; nucleotides outside the gene matches: 8.

The chain couples TRBV28 to TRBJ2-1; TRBD1 is a possible D gene (7 bases). The CDR3 consists of 14 residues. Trimming removed 8 bases from V and 4 bases from J, with 15 bases in between. Germline V CDR1 and CDR2: MDHEN, SYDVKM. The CDR3 reads CASLAEGAYNEQFF. CDR3 sequence (DNA): TGTGCCAGCCTCGCGGAGGGGGCTTACAATGAGCAGTTCTTC.

This clonotype was seen more than once but under ten times. The genes are TRBV28 and TRBJ2-7, with D unresolved. This CDR3 is 14 amino acids long. Per germline, CDR1 MDHEN and CDR2 SYDVKM. V was trimmed by 3 bases and J by 3 bases, leaving 12 bases between them. This chain's CDR3 is CASSFQTVLYEQYF. Here the CDR3 DNA reads TGTGCCAGCAGTTTTCAGACTGTCCTCTACGAGCAGTACTTC.

This clonotype has just a few counts. The chain recombines TRBV29-1 with TRBJ2-7, with TRBD2 matching over 7 bases. This CDR3 comprises 14 residues. Trimming removed 4 bases from V and 0 bases from J; junction bases left unmatched: 6. The germline gives CDR1 SQVTM, CDR2 ANQGSEA. CDR3 loop: CSVVRRGSSYEQYF. The CDR3 DNA reads TGCAGCGTTGTCAGGCGGGGGAGCTCCTACGAGCAGTACTTC.

At least ten counts were recorded for this clonotype. The chain is built from TRBV5-1 and TRBJ2-1; TRBD2 matches 13 bases. CDR1 SGHRS and CDR2 YFSETQ come from the germline V gene. The CDR3 has 16 residues. Trimming took 4 bases from V and 5 from J; bases not matched to a gene: 6. The CDR3 reads CASSLGLAGVDNEQFF. The CDR3 nucleotides read TGCGCCAGCAGCCTCGGACTAGCGGGAGTCGACAATGAGCAGTTCTTC.

This chain's CDR3 is CASHSGLFPYNEQFF. Written as DNA, the CDR3 is TGTGCCAGTCATAGCGGACTTTTCCCCTACAATGAGCAGTTCTTC. The chain couples TRBV27 to TRBJ2-1; TRBD2 is a possible D gene (6 bases). Trimming pared 9 bases from V and 2 bases from J, leaving 17 bases between. The germline gives CDR1 MNHEY, CDR2 SMNVEV (reference sequence). The CDR3 contains 15 residues.